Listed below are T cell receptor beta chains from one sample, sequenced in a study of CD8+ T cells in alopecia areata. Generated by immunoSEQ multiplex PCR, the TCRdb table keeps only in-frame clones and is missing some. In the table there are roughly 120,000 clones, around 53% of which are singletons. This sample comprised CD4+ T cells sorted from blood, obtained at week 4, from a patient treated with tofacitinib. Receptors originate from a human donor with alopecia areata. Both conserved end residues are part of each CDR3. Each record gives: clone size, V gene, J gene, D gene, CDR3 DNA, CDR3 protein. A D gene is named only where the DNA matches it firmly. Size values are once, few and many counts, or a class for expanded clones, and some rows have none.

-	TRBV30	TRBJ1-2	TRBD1	TGTGCCTGGAACCCCAACAGGGGGCTATATGGCTACACCTTC	CAWNPNRGLYGYTF
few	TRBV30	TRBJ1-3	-	TGTGCCTGCCACCGTGGGCCAGGAAACACCATATATTTT	CACHRGPGNTIYF
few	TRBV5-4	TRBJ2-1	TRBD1	TGTGCCAGCAGGGGGGTAGGGGGCCTCGAGCAGTTCTTC	CASRGVGGLEQFF
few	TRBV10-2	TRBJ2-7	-	TGCGCCAGCAGTGACAGCTACGAGCAGTACTTC	CASSDSYEQYF
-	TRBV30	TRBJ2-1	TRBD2	TGTGCCTGGACCCGGACTAGCGGGGGCCCCTCGTATGAGCAGTTCTTC	CAWTRTSGGPSYEQFF
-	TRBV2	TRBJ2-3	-	TGTGCCAGCAGTCCAGGAACAGGTTTTAGCACAGATACGCAGTATTTT	CASSPGTGFSTDTQYF
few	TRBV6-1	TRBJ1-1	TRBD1	TGTGCCAGCAGTGAAAACTCCGACAGGGTGATGAGCACTGAAGCTTTCTTT	CASSENSDRVMSTEAFF
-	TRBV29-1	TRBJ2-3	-	TGCAGCGTTGTTCGGCAGGGAGCGACAGATACGCAGTATTTT	CSVVRQGATDTQYF
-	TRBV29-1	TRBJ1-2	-	TGCAGCGTTGAAGAGGGTTGGACAGACTATGGCTACACCTTC	CSVEEGWTDYGYTF
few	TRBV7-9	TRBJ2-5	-	TGTGCCAGCAGCTTAGCGGGAGAGACCCAGTACTTC	CASSLAGETQYF
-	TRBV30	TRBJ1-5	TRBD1	TGTGCCTGGAGTGCGGACAGGATCAATCAGCCCCAGCATTTT	CAWSADRINQPQHF
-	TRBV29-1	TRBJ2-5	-	TGCAGCGCCCTTCCAGGGGGGGAGACCCAGTACTTC	CSALPGGETQYF
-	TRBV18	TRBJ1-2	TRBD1	TGTGCCAGCTCACCACTTGGACAGGCGGAAGGCTACACCTTC	CASSPLGQAEGYTF
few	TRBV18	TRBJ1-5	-	TGTGCCAGCTCACTACAGCATAGCAATCAGCCCCAGCATTTT	CASSLQHSNQPQHF
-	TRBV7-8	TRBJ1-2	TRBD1	TGTGCCAGCAGCATAAGACAGGGGGCAAGGGGCTACACCTTC	CASSIRQGARGYTF
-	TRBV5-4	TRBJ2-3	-	TGTGCCAGCAGCTTGGCTCCTGGGGCTACAGATACGCAGTATTTT	CASSLAPGATDTQYF
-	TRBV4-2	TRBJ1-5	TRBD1	TGTGCCAGCAGCCAGGACAGGGATCAGCCCCAGCATTTT	CASSQDRDQPQHF
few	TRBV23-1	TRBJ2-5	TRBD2	TGCGCCAGCAGTCATTCCAAGGGACTAGCGGGAGGGGCCCAGTACTTC	CASSHSKGLAGGAQYF
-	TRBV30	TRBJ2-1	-	TGTGCCTGGACGAGGGTCGCCCCACGGGGGCAGTTCTTC	CAWTRVAPRGQFF
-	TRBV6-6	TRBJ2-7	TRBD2	TGTGCCAGCAGTTACGGGACTATCTACGAGCAGTACTTC	CASSYGTIYEQYF
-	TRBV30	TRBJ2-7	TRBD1	TGTGCCTGGAGTTCCAGGACAGGGTCCTACGAGCAGTACTTC	CAWSSRTGSYEQYF
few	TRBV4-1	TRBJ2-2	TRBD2	TGCGCCAGCAGCTCCAGACTAGCGGGGGGCTCGAACACCGGGGAGCTGTTTTTT	CASSSRLAGGSNTGELFF
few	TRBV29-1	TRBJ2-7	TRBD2	TGCAGCGTTGATCGGGGGGGCGAGCAGTACTTC	CSVDRGGEQYF
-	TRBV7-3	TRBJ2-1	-	TGTGCCAGCAGCTTAAGCGGGGGCGCCTACAATGAGCAGTTCTTC	CASSLSGGAYNEQFF
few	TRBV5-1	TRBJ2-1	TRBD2	TGCGCCAGCCACTACGAGACTAGCGGGGCGATGCAGTTCTTC	CASHYETSGAMQFF
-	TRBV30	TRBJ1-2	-	TGTGCCGGACGGGGGGGACCAGGTGGCTACACCTTC	CAGRGGPGGYTF
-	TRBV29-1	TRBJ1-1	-	TGCAGCGTTGAAGATTCCAGGGAAGTTGAAGCTTTCTTT	CSVEDSREVEAFF
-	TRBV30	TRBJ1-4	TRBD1	TGTGCCTGGAGTGTAGGACAGGGTGAAAAACTGTTTTTT	CAWSVGQGEKLFF
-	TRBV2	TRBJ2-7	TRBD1	TGTGCCAGCAGTTCACAGGGGGCTGGATACGAGCAGTACTTC	CASSSQGAGYEQYF
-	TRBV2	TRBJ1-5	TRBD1	TGTGCCAGCAAGAGGACAGGGGTTAGCAATCAGCCCCAGCATTTT	CASKRTGVSNQPQHF
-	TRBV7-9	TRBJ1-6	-	TGTGCCAGCAGCCACTCGGACAGATTGAATTCACCCCTCCACTTT	CASSHSDRLNSPLHF
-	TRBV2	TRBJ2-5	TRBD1	TGTGCCAGCAGTCAGGGGACAGGGAGGGAGACCCAGTACTTC	CASSQGTGRETQYF
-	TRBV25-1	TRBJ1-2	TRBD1	TGTGCCAGCAGAGACAGGGGGCTTGATGGCTACACCTTC	CASRDRGLDGYTF
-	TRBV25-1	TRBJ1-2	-	TGTGCCAGCAGTGAAACAAACTATGGCTACACCTTC	CASSETNYGYTF
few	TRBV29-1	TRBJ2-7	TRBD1	TGCAGCGTTTCGGAGCAGGGGGCCATTACCTACGAGCAGTACTTC	CSVSEQGAITYEQYF
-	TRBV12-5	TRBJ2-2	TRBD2	TGTGCTAGTGGCTGGACTAGTTCGAACACCGGGGAGCTGTTTTTT	CASGWTSSNTGELFF
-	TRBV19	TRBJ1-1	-	TGTGCCAGTAGTGGTGCGGGACAAAACACTGAAGCTTTCTTT	CASSGAGQNTEAFF
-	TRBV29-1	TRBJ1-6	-	TGCAGCGTTCGTAAAACCGGGGATTCACCCCTCCACTTT	CSVRKTGDSPLHF
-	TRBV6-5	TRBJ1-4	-	TGTGCCAGCAGTCGCAGCACAACTAATGAAAAACTGTTTTTT	CASSRSTTNEKLFF
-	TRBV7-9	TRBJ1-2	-	TGTGCCAGCAGCTTCTGGGAAAATGGCTACACCTTC	CASSFWENGYTF
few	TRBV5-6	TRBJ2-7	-	TGTGCCAGCAGCTTGGAAGGATTTCCCTACGAGCAGTACTTC	CASSLEGFPYEQYF
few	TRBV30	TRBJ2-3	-	TGTGCCCAGATGGCCACGGGCGGTCGGACAGATACGCAGTATTTT	CAQMATGGRTDTQYF
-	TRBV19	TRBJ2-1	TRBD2	TGTGCCAGTAGTATCCACGGGACTAGCGGGAACAATGAGCAGTTCTTC	CASSIHGTSGNNEQFF
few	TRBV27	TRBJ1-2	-	TGTGCCAGCAGTTTTACAGGGATCGGCTACACCTTC	CASSFTGIGYTF
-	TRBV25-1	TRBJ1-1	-	TGTGCCAGCAGTGGGACACTGAACACTGAAGCTTTCTTT	CASSGTLNTEAFF
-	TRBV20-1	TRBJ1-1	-	TGCAGTGTGAGGGGTGATACTGAAGCTTTCTTT	CSVRGDTEAFF
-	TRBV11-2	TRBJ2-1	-	TGTGCCAGCAGCTTCGTCCCCCTCAAAAGTCAGGAGCAGTTCTTC	CASSFVPLKSQEQFF
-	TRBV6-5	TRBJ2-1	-	TGTGCCAGCAGTTACTCGGGCAGGGGTTCCTACAATGAGCAGTTCTTC	CASSYSGRGSYNEQFF
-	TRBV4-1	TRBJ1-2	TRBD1	TGCGCCAGCAGCCAAGCCGGACAGGGCATCAGGGGCTACACCTTC	CASSQAGQGIRGYTF
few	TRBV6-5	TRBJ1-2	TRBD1	TGTGCCAGCTGGACAGGGTGGAATGGCTACACCTTC	CASWTGWNGYTF
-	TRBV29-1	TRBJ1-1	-	TGCAGCCCTCTGGGGGTCACTGAAGCTTTCTTT	CSPLGVTEAFF
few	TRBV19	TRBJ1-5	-	TGTGCCAGTAGTCTACAGGGAGGGCAGCCCCAGCATTTT	CASSLQGGQPQHF
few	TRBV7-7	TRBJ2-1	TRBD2	TGTGCTAGCAGCATGGGACTAGCGGCGAACAATGAGCAGTTCTTC	CASSMGLAANNEQFF
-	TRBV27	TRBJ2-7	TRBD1	TGTGCCAGCAGTTTTGACAGGGGACCCTACGAGCAGTACTTC	CASSFDRGPYEQYF
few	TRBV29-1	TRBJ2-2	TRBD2	TGCAGCGTGGCTAGCGGGAGGGACACCGGGGAGCTGTTTTTT	CSVASGRDTGELFF
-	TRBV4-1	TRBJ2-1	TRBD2	TGCGCCAGCAGACATCTAGGGACTAGCGTTGAGCAGTTCTTC	CASRHLGTSVEQFF
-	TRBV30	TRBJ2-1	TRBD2	TGTGCCCAAGCCCCCGGGACTAGCGAATACAATGAGCAGTTCTTC	CAQAPGTSEYNEQFF
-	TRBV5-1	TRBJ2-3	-	TGCGCCAGCAGCTTGGCCGCAGCCAGCACAGATACGCAGTATTTT	CASSLAAASTDTQYF
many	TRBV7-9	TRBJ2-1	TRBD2	TGTGCCAGCAGCTTAGTTACGGGAGGGCCGAGCGATGAGCAGTTCTTC	CASSLVTGGPSDEQFF